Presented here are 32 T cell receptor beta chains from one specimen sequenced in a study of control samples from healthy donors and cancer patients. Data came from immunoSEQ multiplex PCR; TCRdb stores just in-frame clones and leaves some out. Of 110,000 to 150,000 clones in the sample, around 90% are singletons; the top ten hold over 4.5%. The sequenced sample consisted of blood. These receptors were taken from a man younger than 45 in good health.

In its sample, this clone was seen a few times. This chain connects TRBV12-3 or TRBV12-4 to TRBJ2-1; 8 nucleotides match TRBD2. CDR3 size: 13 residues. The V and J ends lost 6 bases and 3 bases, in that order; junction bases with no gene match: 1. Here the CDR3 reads CASRREDYNEQFF. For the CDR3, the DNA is TGTGCCAGCAGGCGGGAGGACTACAATGAGCAGTTCTTC.

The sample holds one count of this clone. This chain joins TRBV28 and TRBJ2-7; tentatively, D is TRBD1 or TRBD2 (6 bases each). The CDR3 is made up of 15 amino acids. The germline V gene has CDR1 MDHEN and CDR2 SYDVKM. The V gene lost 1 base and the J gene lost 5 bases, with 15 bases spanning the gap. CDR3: CASSLSSGGLHEQYF. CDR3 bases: TGTGCCAGCAGTTTATCCTCTGGGGGGCTTCACGAGCAGTACTTC.

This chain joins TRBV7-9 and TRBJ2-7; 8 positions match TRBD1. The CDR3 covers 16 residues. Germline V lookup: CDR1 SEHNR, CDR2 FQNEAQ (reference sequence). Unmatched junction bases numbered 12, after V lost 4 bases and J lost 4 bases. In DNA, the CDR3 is TGTGCCAGCAGCTCTAGATCCTACCAGGGGGCTTACGAGCAGTACTTC. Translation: CASSSRSYQGAYEQYF.

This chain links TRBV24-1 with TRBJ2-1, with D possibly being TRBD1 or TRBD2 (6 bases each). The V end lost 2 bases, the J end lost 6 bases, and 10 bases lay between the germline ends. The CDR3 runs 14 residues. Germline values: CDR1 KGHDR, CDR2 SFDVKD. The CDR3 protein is CATSDSWGANEQFF. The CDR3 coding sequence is TGTGCCACCAGTGATTCTTGGGGGGCCAATGAGCAGTTCTTC.

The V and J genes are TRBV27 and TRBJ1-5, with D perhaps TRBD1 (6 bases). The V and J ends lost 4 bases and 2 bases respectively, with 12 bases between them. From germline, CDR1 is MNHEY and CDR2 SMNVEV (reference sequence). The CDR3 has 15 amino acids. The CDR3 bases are TGTGCCAGCAGTTACAGGGCTTATGGCAATCAGCCCCAGCATTTT. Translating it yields CASSYRAYGNQPQHF.

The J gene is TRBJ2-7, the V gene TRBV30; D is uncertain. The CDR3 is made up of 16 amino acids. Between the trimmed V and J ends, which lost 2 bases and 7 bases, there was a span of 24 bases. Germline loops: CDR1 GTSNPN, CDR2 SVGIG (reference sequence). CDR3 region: CAWSSPRAAARHEQYF. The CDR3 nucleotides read TGTGCCTGGAGTAGCCCCCGGGCCGCAGCAAGGCATGAGCAGTACTTC. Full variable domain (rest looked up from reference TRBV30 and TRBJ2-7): SQTIHQWPATLVQPVGSPLSLECTVEGTSNPNLYWYRQAAGRGLQLLFYSVGIGQISSEVPQNLSASRPQDRQFILSSKKLLLSDSGFYLCAWSSPRAAARHEQYFGPGTRLTVT.

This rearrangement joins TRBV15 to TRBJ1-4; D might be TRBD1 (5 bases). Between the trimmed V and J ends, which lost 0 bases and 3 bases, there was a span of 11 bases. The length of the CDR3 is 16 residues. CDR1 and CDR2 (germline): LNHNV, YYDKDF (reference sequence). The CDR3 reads CATSRDGARANEKLFF. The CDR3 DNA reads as TGTGCCACCAGCAGAGACGGGGCGAGGGCTAATGAAAAACTGTTTTTT.

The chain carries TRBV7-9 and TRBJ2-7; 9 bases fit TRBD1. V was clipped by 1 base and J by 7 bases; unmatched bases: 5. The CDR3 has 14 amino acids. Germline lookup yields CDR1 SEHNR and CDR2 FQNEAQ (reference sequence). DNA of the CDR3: TGTGCCAGCAGCTTAGAACAGGGGGCGAGAGAGCAGTACTTC. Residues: CASSLEQGAREQYF.

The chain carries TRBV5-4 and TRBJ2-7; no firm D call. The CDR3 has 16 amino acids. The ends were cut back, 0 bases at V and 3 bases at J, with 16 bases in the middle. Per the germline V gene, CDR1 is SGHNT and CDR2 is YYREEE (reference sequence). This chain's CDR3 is CASSLGAREARYEQYF. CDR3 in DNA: TGTGCCAGCAGCTTGGGGGCTAGAGAGGCTCGCTACGAGCAGTACTTC.

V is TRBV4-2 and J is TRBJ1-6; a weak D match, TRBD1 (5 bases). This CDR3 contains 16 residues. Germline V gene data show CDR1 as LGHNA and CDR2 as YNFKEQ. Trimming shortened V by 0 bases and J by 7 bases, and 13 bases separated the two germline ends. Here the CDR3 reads CASSQERGGRNSPLHF. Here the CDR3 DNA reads TGTGCCAGCAGCCAAGAGAGGGGCGGCAGAAATTCACCCCTCCACTTT.

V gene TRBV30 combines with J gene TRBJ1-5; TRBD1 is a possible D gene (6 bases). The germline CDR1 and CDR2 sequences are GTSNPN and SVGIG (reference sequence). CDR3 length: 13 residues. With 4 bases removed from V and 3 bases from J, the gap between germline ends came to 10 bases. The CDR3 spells CAWTTGYNQPQHF. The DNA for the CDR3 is TGTGCCTGGACGACAGGTTACAATCAGCCCCAGCATTTT. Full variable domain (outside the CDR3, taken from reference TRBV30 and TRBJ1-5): SQTIHQWPATLVQPVGSPLSLECTVEGTSNPNLYWYRQAAGRGLQLLFYSVGIGQISSEVPQNLSASRPQDRQFILSSKKLLLSDSGFYLCAWTTGYNQPQHFGDGTRLSIL.

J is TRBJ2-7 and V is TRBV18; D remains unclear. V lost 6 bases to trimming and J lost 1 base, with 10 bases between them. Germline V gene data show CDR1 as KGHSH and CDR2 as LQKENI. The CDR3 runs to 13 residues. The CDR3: CASSPLGSYEQYF. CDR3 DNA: TGTGCCAGCTCCCCGCTCGGATCCTACGAGCAGTACTTC.

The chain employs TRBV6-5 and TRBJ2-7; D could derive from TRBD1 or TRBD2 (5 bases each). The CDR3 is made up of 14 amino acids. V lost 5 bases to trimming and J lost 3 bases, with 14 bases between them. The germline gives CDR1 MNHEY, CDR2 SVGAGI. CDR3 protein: CASSPGPAFYEQYF. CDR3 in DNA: TGTGCCAGCAGTCCGGGACCGGCCTTCTACGAGCAGTACTTC.

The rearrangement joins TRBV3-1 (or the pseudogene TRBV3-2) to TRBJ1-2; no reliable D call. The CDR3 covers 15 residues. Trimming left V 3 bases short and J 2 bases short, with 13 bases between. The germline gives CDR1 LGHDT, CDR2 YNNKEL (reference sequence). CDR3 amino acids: CASSQLDGKNYGYTF. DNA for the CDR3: TGTGCCAGCAGCCAGCTGGACGGAAAGAACTATGGCTACACCTTC.

The CDR3 coding sequence is TGTGCCGCTAAGAGCTGGGGAGGTGAGACCCAGTACTTC. Translating gives CAAKSWGGETQYF. The genes are TRBV5-8 and TRBJ2-5; TRBD2 might be the D (6 bases). The CDR3 loop spans 13 amino acids. Deletions cut 10 bases from V and 5 bases from J, with 18 bases between. Germline V gene sequence: CDR1 SGHTS, CDR2 YDEGEE.

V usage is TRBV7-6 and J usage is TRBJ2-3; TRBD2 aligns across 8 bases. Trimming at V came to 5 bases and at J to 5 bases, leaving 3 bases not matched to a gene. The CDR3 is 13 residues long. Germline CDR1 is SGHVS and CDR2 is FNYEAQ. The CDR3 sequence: CASSPRGGDTQYF. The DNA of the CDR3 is TGTGCCAGCAGCCCCCGGGGGGGAGATACGCAGTATTTT. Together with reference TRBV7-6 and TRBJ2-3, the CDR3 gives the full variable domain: GAGVSQSPRYKVTKRGQDVALRCDPISGHVSLYWYRQALGQGPEFLTYFNYEAQQDKSGLPNDRFSAERPEGSISTLTIQRTEQRDSAMYRCASSPRGGDTQYFGPGTRLTVL.

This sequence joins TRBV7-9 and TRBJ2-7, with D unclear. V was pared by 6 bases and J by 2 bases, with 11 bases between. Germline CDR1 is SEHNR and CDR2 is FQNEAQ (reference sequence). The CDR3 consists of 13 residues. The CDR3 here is CASRRTEPYEQYF. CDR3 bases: TGTGCCAGCAGACGGACCGAACCCTACGAGCAGTACTTC.

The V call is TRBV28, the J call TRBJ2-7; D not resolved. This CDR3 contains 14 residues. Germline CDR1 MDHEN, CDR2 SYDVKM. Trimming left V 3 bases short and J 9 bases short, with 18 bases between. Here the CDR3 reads CASSFVGSRNGQYF. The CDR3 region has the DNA TGTGCCAGCAGTTTCGTCGGATCGAGAAACGGGCAGTACTTC.

The CDR3 coding sequence is TGTGCCAGCAGCAAATTCCGGGTGATGTTTACCGGGGAGCTGTTTTTT. Its protein is CASSKFRVMFTGELFF. The chain employs TRBV21-1 and TRBJ2-2; the table gives TRBD2 as D, unverified against the DNA. TRBV21-1 is shown as a pseudogene. The CDR3 runs to 16 residues.

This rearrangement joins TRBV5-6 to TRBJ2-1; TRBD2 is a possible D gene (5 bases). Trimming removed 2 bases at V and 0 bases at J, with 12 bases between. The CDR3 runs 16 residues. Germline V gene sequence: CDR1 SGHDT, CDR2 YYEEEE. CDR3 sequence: CASSFRGLSSYNEQFF. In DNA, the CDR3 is TGTGCCAGCAGCTTCCGGGGATTAAGCTCCTACAATGAGCAGTTCTTC.

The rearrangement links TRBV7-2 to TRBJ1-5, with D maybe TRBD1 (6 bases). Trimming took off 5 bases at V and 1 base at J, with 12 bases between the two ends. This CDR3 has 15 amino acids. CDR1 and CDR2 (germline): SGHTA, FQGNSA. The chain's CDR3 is CASSKMQGSNQPQHF. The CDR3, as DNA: TGTGCCAGCAGCAAAATGCAGGGGAGCAATCAGCCCCAGCATTTT.

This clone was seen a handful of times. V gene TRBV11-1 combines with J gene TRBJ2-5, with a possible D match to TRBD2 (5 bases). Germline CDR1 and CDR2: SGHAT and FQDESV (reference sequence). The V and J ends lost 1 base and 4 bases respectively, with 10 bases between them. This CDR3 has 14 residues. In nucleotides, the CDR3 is TGTGCCAGCAGCTTAGGGCGGAGCGGAGAGACCCAGTACTTC. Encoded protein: CASSLGRSGETQYF.

CDR3 nucleotide sequence: TGTGCCAGCTCACCACAGGGAGGGAAAATAACTGAAGCTTTCTTT. Its translation: CASSPQGGKITEAFF. V usage is TRBV18 and J usage is TRBJ1-1; no clear D gene. In germline, CDR1 is KGHSH, CDR2 LQKENI. The CDR3 is 15 residues long. V was cut by 1 base and J by 5 bases, with 14 bases left in between. Full variable domain (rest looked up from reference TRBV18 and TRBJ1-1): NAGVMQNPRHLVRRRGQEARLRCSPMKGHSHVYWYRQLPEEGLKFMVYLQKENIIDESGMPKERFSAEFPKEGPSILRIQQVVRGDSAAYFCASSPQGGKITEAFFGQGTRLTVV.

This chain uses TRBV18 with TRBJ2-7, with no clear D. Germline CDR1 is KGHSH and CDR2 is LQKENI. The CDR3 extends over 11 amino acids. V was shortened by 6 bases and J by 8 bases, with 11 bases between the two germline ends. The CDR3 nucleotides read TGTGCCAGCTCCCCAGGCATCAAGCAGTACTTC. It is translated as CASSPGIKQYF. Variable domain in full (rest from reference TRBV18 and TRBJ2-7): NAGVMQNPRHLVRRRGQEARLRCSPMKGHSHVYWYRQLPEEGLKFMVYLQKENIIDESGMPKERFSAEFPKEGPSILRIQQVVRGDSAAYFCASSPGIKQYFGPGTRLTVT.

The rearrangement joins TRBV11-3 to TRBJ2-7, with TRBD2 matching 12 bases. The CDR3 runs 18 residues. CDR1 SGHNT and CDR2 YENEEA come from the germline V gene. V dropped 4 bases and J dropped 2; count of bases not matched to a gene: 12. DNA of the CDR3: TGTGCCAGCAGCTCCCGACTAGCGGGAGCGACCGCGACCTACGAGCAGTACTTC. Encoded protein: CASSSRLAGATATYEQYF.

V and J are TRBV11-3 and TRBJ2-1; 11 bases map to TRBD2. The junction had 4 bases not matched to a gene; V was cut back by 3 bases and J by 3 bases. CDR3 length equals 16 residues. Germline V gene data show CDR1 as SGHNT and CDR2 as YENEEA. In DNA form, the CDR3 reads TGTGCCAGCAGCTTCCTCGGGACTAGCGGCTACAATGAGCAGTTCTTC. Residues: CASSFLGTSGYNEQFF.

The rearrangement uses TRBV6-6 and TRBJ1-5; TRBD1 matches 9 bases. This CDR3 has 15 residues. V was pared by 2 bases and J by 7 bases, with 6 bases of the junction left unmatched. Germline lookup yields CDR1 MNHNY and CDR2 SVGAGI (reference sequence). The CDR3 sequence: CASSYGGQGRQPQHF. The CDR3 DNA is TGTGCCAGCAGTTACGGGGGACAGGGCCGACAGCCCCAGCATTTT.

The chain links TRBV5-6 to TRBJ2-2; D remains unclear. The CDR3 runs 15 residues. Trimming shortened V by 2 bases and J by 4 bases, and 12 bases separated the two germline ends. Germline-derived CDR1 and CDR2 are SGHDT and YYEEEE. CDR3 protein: CASSFGSAGTGELFF. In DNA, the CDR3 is TGTGCCAGCAGCTTTGGGTCAGCCGGCACCGGGGAGCTGTTTTTT.

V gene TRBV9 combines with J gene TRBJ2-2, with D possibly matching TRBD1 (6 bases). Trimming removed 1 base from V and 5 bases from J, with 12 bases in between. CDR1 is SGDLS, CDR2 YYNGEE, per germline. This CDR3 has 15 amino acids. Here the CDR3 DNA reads TGTGCCAGCAGCGTAAAGGGGGATTGGACCGGGGAGCTGTTTTTT. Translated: CASSVKGDWTGELFF.

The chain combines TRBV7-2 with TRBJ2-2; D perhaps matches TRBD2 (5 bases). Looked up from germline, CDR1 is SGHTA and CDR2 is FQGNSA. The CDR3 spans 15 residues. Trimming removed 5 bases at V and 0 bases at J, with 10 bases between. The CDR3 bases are TGTGCCAGCAGCACACGACTAACGAACACCGGGGAGCTGTTTTTT. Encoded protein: CASSTRLTNTGELFF.

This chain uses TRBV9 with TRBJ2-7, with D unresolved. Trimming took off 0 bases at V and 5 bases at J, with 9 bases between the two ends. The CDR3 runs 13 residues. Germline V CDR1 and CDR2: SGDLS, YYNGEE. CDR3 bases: TGTGCCAGCAGCGTAGTTCCAGAGGACGAGCAGTACTTC. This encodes CASSVVPEDEQYF.

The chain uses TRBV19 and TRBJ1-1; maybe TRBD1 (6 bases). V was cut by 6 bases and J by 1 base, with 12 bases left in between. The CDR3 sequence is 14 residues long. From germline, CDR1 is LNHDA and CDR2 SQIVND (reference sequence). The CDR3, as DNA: TGTGCCAGTAGAACGAGGGGACAGAACACTGAAGCTTTCTTT. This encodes CASRTRGQNTEAFF.